The 2 T cell receptor beta chains reported below all come from one sample, sequenced in a study of blood T cells in healthy people across ages. With a J-beta primer mix and a sample-barcoded 5' primer, a second PCR ran roughly 7 to 11 cycles. TCRdb reprocessed the 5' RACE reads via MiXCR and lists one record per CDR3 protein. Counted here are around 800,000 distinct CDR3 sequences, 25% to 30% occurring once; the ten biggest clones make up 3%. This same sample was also taken into another study, of T cells of mothers and their children.

Source material: blood. The receptors stem from a boy between 10 and 17 years old in good health.

The chain recombines TRBV3-1 with TRBJ2-5; D not certain. V lost 0 bases, J lost 1 base, and 12 bases lay in between. This CDR3 region has 16 residues. CDR1 and CDR2 (germline): LGHDT, YNNKEL (reference sequence). The CDR3 region is CASSQERIRIQETQYF. The CDR3 coding sequence is TGTGCCAGCAGCCAAGAAAGGATAAGGATCCAAGAGACCCAGTACTTC.

This clonotype was picked up a small number of times. The chain uses TRBV6-1 and TRBJ2-4; D is unclear. The ends were cut back, 5 bases at V and 4 bases at J, with 0 bases in the middle. The CDR3 consists of 10 residues. Germline V gene data show CDR1 as MNHNS and CDR2 as SASEGT. CDR3 sequence (DNA): TGTGCCAGCAGTAAAAACATTCAGTACTTC. Its protein product is CASSKNIQYF.